The present T cell receptor (beta chain) was sequenced within a study of memory CD4+ T cells and cytomegalovirus serostatus. TCRdb keeps only in-frame clones here, not all; method: immunoSEQ multiplex PCR. The sample yields 45,000 to 65,000 clones, roughly four fifths seen once. Single viable CD3+CD4+CD8-CD45RO+ cells were sorted as the memory CD4+ T cells. Germline lookup yields CDR1 SGDLS and CDR2 YYNGEE. The V gene lost 0 bases and the J gene lost 7 bases, with 11 bases spanning the gap. CDR3 size: 14 residues. The V gene is TRBV9, the J gene TRBJ1-5, with D perhaps matching TRBD1 (5 bases). The sequenced sample was memory CD4+ T cells from blood. The sequence came from an adult in good health and CMV-seronegative. CDR3 in DNA: TGTGCCAGCAGCGTAGGGCAGGGAGGACAGCCCCAGCATTTT. It translates to CASSVGQGGQPQHF.